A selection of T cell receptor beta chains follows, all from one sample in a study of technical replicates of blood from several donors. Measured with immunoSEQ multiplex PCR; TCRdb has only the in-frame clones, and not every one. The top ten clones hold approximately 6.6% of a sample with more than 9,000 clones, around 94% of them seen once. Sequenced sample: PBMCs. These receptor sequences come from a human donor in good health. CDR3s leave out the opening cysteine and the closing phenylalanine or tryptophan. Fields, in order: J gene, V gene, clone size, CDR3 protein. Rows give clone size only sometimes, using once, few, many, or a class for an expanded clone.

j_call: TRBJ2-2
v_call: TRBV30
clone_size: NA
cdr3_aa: ARLAANTGELF

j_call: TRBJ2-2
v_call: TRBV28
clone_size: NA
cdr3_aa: ASSSASGRALYRIGELF

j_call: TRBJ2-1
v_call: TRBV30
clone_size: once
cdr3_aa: AWSEYPREGNEQF

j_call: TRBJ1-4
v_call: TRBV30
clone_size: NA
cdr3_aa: AWSTVEKLF

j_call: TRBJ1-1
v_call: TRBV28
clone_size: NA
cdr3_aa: ASSLHVDRRMNTEAF

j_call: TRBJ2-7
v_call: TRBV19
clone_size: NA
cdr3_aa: ASSMGPGLSAYEQY

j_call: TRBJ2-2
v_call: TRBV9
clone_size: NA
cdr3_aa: ASSVARGTGELF

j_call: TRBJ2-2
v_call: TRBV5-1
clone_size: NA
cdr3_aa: ASSRSGQGAAGELF

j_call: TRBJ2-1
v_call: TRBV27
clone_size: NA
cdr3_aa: ASSLYPNEQF

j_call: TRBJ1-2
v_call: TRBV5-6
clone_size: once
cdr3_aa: ASSHLNQIRDRTGYT

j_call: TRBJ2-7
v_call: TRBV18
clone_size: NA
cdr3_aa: ASSPRQASYEQY